The present entry profiles one T cell receptor (beta chain) with its context. This sample was taken from a study of blood T cell repertoires in COVID-19. On the study more broadly: The United States, Italy and Spain were the sources of the acute and convalescent COVID-19 samples. T cells, B-cell-depleted T cells, or PBMCs provided the cDNA or gDNA that served as material.

Germline lookup yields CDR1 MNHEY and CDR2 SVGAGI. Trimming at V came to 2 bases and at J to 7 bases, leaving 8 bases not matched to a gene. The CDR3 contains 16 residues. In the original analysis: It was from reference gene primer amplification that nucleated cell counts were estimated. Repertoires were generated with immunoSEQ multiplex PCR, while TCRdb's copy carries only in-frame clones and drops some. That table supplies the V and J calls and clone size; D and trimming were determined from the DNA. The sample has hundreds of thousands of clones, more than 75% seen once. This rearrangement joins TRBV6-5 to TRBJ1-6; 7 bases match TRBD1. This clonotype was sampled from a woman aged 18-30 years who had recovered from COVID-19. The material sequenced was peripheral blood. Here the CDR3 DNA reads TGTGCCAGCAGTTACGACAGGGCCGTTCGAAATTCACCCCTCCACTTT. Amino acids: CASSYDRAVRNSPLHF.